Below, 24 T cell receptor beta chains from the same sample are listed, as sequenced in a study of blood T cells in healthy people across ages. A sample-barcoded 5' primer and a J-beta primer mix were used in a second PCR of roughly 6 to 11 cycles. TCRdb re-called the 5' RACE reads with MiXCR, one entry per CDR3 protein. Of over 1,500,000 distinct CDR3 sequences listed, roughly 43% are singletons. Sequenced input: blood. The receptors shown here come from a human donor in good health.

J is TRBJ1-2 and V is TRBV3-1; tentatively, D is TRBD1 (5 bases). V shed 1 base and J shed 7 bases, with 13 bases lying between them. Germline CDR1 and CDR2: LGHDT and YNNKEL (reference sequence). This CDR3 spans 14 amino acids. CDR3 protein: CASSQGARDSGYTF. CDR3 coding DNA: TGTGCCAGCAGCCAAGGGGCCAGGGATAGTGGCTACACCTTC.

This chain joins TRBV4-1 and TRBJ1-1, with D possibly being TRBD1 (6 bases). CDR1 is MGHRA and CDR2 is YSYEKL in the germline V gene. This CDR3 spans 15 amino acids. V dropped 4 bases and J dropped 5 bases, with 17 bases sitting between them. This CDR3 is CASSPGQGYRTEAFF. The DNA for the CDR3 is TGCGCCAGCAGCCCGGGGCAGGGGTACCGAACTGAAGCTTTCTTT.

This clonotype was detected only a few times. The chain has TRBV11-2 and TRBJ2-7, with 7 positions matching TRBD1. The V gene end was trimmed by 1 base and the J gene end by 0 bases; junction bases not matched to a gene: 15. The CDR3 length is 19 residues. Per the germline V gene, CDR1 is SGHAT and CDR2 is FQNNGV. The CDR3 DNA reads TGTGCCAGCAGCTTAGTGCGGTATCGAAGGACAGGCACCTCCTACGAGCAGTACTTC. Amino acid sequence: CASSLVRYRRTGTSYEQYF.

The chain links TRBV7-9 to TRBJ2-1; TRBD1 might be the D (6 bases). This CDR3 is built from 17 residues. CDR1 and CDR2 from the germline V gene are SEHNR and FQNEAQ (reference sequence). V dropped 3 bases and J dropped 3 bases, with 18 bases sitting between them. This CDR3 is CASSFEPRTVIYNEQFF. CDR3 nucleotides: TGTGCCAGCAGCTTCGAACCTAGGACAGTCATCTACAATGAGCAGTTCTTC. Full variable domain (rest looked up from reference TRBV7-9 and TRBJ2-1): DTGVSQNPRHKITKRGQNVTFRCDPISEHNRLYWYRQTLGQGPEFLTYFQNEAQLEKSRLLSDRFSAERPKGSFSTLEIQRTEQGDSAMYLCASSFEPRTVIYNEQFFGPGTRLTVL.

In this sample, this clonotype turned up once. This clone may be a read error of a much larger clone one base away. The V and J genes are TRBV6-5 and TRBJ2-1, with D perhaps matching TRBD2 (6 bases). Per the germline V gene, CDR1 is MNHEY and CDR2 is SVGAGI. This CDR3 contains 14 residues. The CDR3 protein is CAGSYSGDSNEQFF. CDR3 in DNA: TGTGCCGGCAGTTACTCGGGGGACTCCAATGAGCAGTTCTTC.

The J gene is TRBJ1-1, the V gene TRBV4-3, with D tentatively TRBD1 (5 bases). Germline-derived CDR1 and CDR2 are LGHNA and YSLEER. Trimming took 1 base from V and 0 from J, leaving 9 bases between them. There are 15 residues in the CDR3. The CDR3 sequence: CASSQGRAMNTEAFF. The CDR3 DNA reads as TGCGCCAGCAGCCAAGGCAGGGCCATGAACACTGAAGCTTTCTTT.

This sequence joins TRBV14 and TRBJ2-1; 7 bases fit TRBD1. The V gene's germline CDR1 is SGHDN and CDR2 FVKESK. V was pared by 5 bases and J by 3 bases, with 10 bases of the junction left unmatched. The CDR3 runs 16 residues. In nucleotides, the CDR3 is TGTGCCAGCAGCACCCAACAGGGGACCAGCTACAATGAGCAGTTCTTC. Translating gives CASSTQQGTSYNEQFF.

This clonotype was observed many times. This chain links TRBV6-2 or TRBV6-3 with TRBJ2-1; D is perhaps TRBD1 (7 bases). The V end was cut by 8 bases, the J end by 7 bases, with 18 bases between. Germline-derived CDR1 and CDR2 are MNHEY and SVGEGT. The CDR3 length is 14 residues. CDR3 bases: TGTGCCAGCGGGGGTTTGACAGGGAGGAATGAGCAGTTCTTC. Protein product: CASGGLTGRNEQFF.

The chain employs TRBV15 and TRBJ2-7; 10 positions match TRBD1. The CDR3 sequence is 14 residues long. The germline V gene encodes CDR1 LNHNV and CDR2 YYDKDF (reference sequence). Trimming took 1 base from V and 7 from J; bases not matched to a gene: 4. This chain's CDR3 is CATSRGQGAGEQYF. The CDR3 bases are TGTGCCACCAGCAGAGGACAGGGGGCAGGGGAGCAGTACTTC.

This clonotype came up many times. V is TRBV2 and J is TRBJ1-6; the D gene is possibly TRBD1 (6 bases). The CDR3 runs to 14 residues. The V gene's germline CDR1 is SNHLY and CDR2 FYNNEI. V dropped 1 base and J dropped 13 bases, with 14 bases sitting between them. The CDR3 sequence is CASSEVGGPSPLHF. CDR3 nucleotide sequence: TGTGCCAGCAGTGAAGTTGGGGGGCCTTCCCCCCTCCACTTT.

The J gene is TRBJ1-5, the V gene TRBV7-8, with a tentative D call TRBD1 (5 bases). The CDR3 spans 14 residues. Germline values: CDR1 SGHVS, CDR2 FQNEAQ. Trimming removed 5 bases from V and 3 bases from J, with 11 bases in between. The CDR3 loop reads CASSDTGLNQPQHF. The DNA for the CDR3 is TGTGCCAGCAGCGACACAGGCCTCAATCAGCCCCAGCATTTT.

Only a few counts were recorded for this clonotype. This chain joins TRBV12-3 or TRBV12-4 and TRBJ1-2, with TRBD1 matching 10 bases. This CDR3 has 16 residues. The J segment lost 7 bases and the V segment lost 5 bases, leaving 13 bases of the junction unmatched. CDR3 bases: TGTGCCAGCAGTCACCATCCCGCCGGGACAGGGGTTGGCTACACCTTC. Its protein product is CASSHHPAGTGVGYTF.

As concerns this clonotype: One end of the junction is discordant with germline, which a read error may explain. The genes are TRBV4-2 and TRBJ2-5; a possible D gene is TRBD2 (5 bases). This CDR3 has 14 amino acids. Per the germline V gene, CDR1 is LGHNA and CDR2 is YNFKEQ. Here the CDR3 DNA reads TGTGCCAGCGGCCAAGGAGGAGAGGGAGAGACCCAGTACTTC. Encoded protein: CASGQGGEGETQYF.

V and J are TRBV6-5 and TRBJ2-1, with D unclear. The V gene's germline CDR1 is MNHEY and CDR2 SVGAGI. The CDR3 is made up of 13 amino acids. The V gene lost 0 bases and the J gene lost 7 bases, with 7 bases spanning the gap. The CDR3 region is CASSYSTQNEQFF. The CDR3 bases are TGTGCCAGCAGTTACTCGACACAGAATGAGCAGTTCTTC.

The rearrangement joins TRBV7-9 to TRBJ2-5, with D possibly being TRBD1 (5 bases). Judging by the DNA end, TRBJ2-7 fits better; the J call may be wrong. CDR1 and CDR2 from the germline V gene are SEHNR and FQNEAQ (reference sequence). The CDR3 runs 14 residues. CDR3 in amino acids: CASSLAHDRHEQYF. CDR3 coding DNA: TGTGCCAGCAGCTTAGCCCACGACAGACACGAGCAGTACTTC.

The chain uses TRBV7-3 and TRBJ2-1; 16 bases align to TRBD2. The DNA end lines up better with TRBJ2-7; the J call may be wrong. CDR3 length: 18 amino acids. CDR1 and CDR2 (germline): SGHTA, FQGTGA. CDR3 bases: TGTGCCAGCAGCTCTCCGCGGGGGACTAGCGGGGGGGCCAATGAGCAGTACTTC. Protein sequence: CASSSPRGTSGGANEQYF.

This clonotype was counted between two and nine times. The chain employs TRBV20-1 and TRBJ2-4; 7 positions agree with TRBD2. The J call is uncertain, as TRBJ2-7 better fits the DNA end. CDR1 and CDR2 from the germline V gene are DFQATT and SNEGSKA (reference sequence). The CDR3 runs to 12 residues. The CDR3 bases are TGCAGTGCCCGTTCACGGGGGGTCGAGCAGTACTTC. The encoded protein is CSARSRGVEQYF.

Written as DNA, the CDR3 is TGCGCCAGCAGCTTGGGAGAACTCAATGAGCAGTTCTTC. This gives the protein CASSLGELNEQFF. The rearrangement uses TRBV5-1 and TRBJ2-1; D gene uncertain. Germline lookup yields CDR1 SGHRS and CDR2 YFSETQ. The CDR3 is made up of 13 amino acids. V lost 0 bases, J lost 6 bases, and 7 bases lay in between.

This clonotype was observed at least ten times. The chain recombines TRBV12-3 or TRBV12-4 with TRBJ2-4; D tentatively fits TRBD1 or TRBD2 (5 bases each). The ends were cut back, 8 bases at V and 3 bases at J, with 8 bases in the middle. The CDR3 loop spans 12 amino acids. CDR3 sequence (DNA): TGTGCCAGCGGGACCGTCAAAAACATTCAGTACTTC. This encodes CASGTVKNIQYF.

In its sample, this clonotype was seen a few times. The rearrangement joins TRBV6-5 to TRBJ1-1; 8 nucleotides match TRBD1. The CDR3 sequence is 13 residues long. V was pared by 10 bases and J by 7 bases, with 11 bases of the junction left unmatched. Germline assignment: CDR1 MNHEY and CDR2 SVGAGI. The CDR3 here is CATGKDRVVEAFF. CDR3 in DNA: TGTGCCACGGGGAAGGACAGGGTTGTTGAAGCTTTCTTT.

Details on this clonotype: A much more abundant neighbour one base away suggests this may be a read error. The gene calls are TRBV7-9 and TRBJ2-3, with D perhaps matching TRBD1 or TRBD2 (6 bases each). The V gene lost 2 bases and the J gene lost 8 bases, with 11 bases spanning the gap. Germline V gives CDR1 SEHNR, CDR2 FQNEAQ (reference sequence). The CDR3 has 13 amino acids. CDR3: CASSLRTAGTQYF. CDR3 in DNA: TGTGCCAGCAGCTTAAGGACAGCGGGTACGCAGTATTTT. Supplemented by reference TRBV7-9 and TRBJ2-3, the full variable domain reads DTGVSQNPRHKITKRGQNVTFRCDPISEHNRLYWYRQTLGQGPEFLTYFQNEAQLEKSRLLSDRFSAERPKGSFSTLEIQRTEQGDSAMYLCASSLRTAGTQYFGPGTRLTVL.

The chain uses TRBV7-2 and TRBJ2-2; no clear D gene. In germline, CDR1 is SGHTA, CDR2 FQGNSA. The V end lost 1 base, the J end lost 11 bases, and 11 bases lay between the germline ends. The CDR3 consists of 13 residues. This CDR3 reads CASSLVGLSELFF. In DNA, the CDR3 is TGTGCCAGCAGCTTAGTGGGTTTATCTGAGCTGTTTTTT.

This clonotype was counted only a few times. V and J are TRBV20-1 and TRBJ2-6, with D hard to call. Trimming cost V 3 bases and J 5 bases, with 11 bases left between them. The CDR3 has 14 residues. Germline V gene sequence: CDR1 DFQATT, CDR2 SNEGSKA (reference sequence). The CDR3 sequence is CSARPSSRANVLTF. The CDR3 region has the DNA TGCAGTGCTAGGCCTTCAAGTAGGGCCAACGTCCTGACTTTC.

The V gene is TRBV20-1, the J gene TRBJ1-4; D is perhaps TRBD1 (5 bases). Trimming removed 7 bases at V and 6 bases at J, with 15 bases between. Germline CDR1 reads DFQATT; CDR2 reads SNEGSKA (reference sequence). This CDR3 has 13 residues. CDR3 protein: CSVKRDGDEKLFF. The CDR3 DNA follows: TGCAGTGTCAAACGGGACGGTGATGAAAAACTGTTTTTT.